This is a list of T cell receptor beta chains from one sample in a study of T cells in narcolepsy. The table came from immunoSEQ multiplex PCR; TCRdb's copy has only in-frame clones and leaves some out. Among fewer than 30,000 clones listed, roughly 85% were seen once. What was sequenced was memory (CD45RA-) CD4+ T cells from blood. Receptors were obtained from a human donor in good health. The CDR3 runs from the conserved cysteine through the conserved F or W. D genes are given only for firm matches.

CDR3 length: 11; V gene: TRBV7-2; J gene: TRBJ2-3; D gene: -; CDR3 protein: CASTLKETQYF; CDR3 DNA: TGTGCCAGCACTTTGAAGGAGACGCAGTATTTT
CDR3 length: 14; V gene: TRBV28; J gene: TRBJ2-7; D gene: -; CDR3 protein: CASSSLRGGYEQYF; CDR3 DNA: TGTGCCAGCAGTTCCTTGAGAGGGGGGTACGAGCAGTACTTC
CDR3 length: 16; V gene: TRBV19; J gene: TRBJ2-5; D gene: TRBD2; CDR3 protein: CASSAEAGGPKETQYF; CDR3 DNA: TGTGCCAGTAGTGCGGAGGCGGGAGGGCCGAAAGAGACCCAGTACTTC
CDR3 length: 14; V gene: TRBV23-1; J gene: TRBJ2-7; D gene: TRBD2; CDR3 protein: CASRGGKEDYEQYF; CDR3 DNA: TGCGCCAGCAGGGGGGGGAAGGAAGACTACGAGCAGTACTTC
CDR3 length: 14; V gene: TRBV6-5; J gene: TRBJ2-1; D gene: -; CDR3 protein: CASSLGTRGNEQFF; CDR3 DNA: TGTGCCAGCAGCCTGGGCACTAGGGGCAATGAGCAGTTCTTC
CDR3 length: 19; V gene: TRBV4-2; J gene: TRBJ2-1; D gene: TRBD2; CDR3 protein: CASSQAPTSGISRGNEQFF; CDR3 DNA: TGTGCCAGCAGCCAAGCTCCCACTAGCGGCATTTCTAGGGGGAATGAGCAGTTCTTC
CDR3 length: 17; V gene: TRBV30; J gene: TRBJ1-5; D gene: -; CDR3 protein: CAWIRESRGVGYQPQHF; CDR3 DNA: TGTGCCTGGATCCGCGAATCCAGGGGAGTAGGTTATCAGCCCCAGCATTTT
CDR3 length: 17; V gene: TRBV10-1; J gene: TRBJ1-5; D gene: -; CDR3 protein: CASLAPTGSFCNQPQHF; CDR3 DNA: TGCGCCAGCCTCGCCCCTACCGGGAGCTTTTGCAATCAGCCCCAGCATTTT
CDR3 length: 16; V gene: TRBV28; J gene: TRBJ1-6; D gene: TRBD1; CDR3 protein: CASSRGQGAANSPLHF; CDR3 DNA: TGTGCCAGCAGCCGAGGGCAGGGGGCCGCTAATTCACCCCTCCACTTT
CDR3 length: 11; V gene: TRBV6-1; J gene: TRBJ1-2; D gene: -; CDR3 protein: CASSQWDGYTF; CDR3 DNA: TGTGCCAGCAGCCAATGGGATGGCTACACCTTC
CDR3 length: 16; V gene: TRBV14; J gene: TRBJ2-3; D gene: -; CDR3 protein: CASSQDLGGSTDTQYF; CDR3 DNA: TGTGCCAGCAGCCAAGATCTTGGTGGTAGCACAGATACGCAGTATTTT
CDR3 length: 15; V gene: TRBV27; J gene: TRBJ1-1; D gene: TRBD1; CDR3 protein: CASSLRAGGWTEAFF; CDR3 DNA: TGTGCCAGCAGTTTAAGGGCAGGGGGGTGGACTGAAGCTTTCTTT
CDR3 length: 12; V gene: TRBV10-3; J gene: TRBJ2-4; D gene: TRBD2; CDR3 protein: CATGLAENIQYF; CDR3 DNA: TGTGCCACGGGACTAGCGGAAAACATTCAGTACTTC
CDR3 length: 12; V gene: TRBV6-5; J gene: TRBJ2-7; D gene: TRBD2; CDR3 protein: CASILIAGEQYF; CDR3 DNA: TGTGCCAGCATTCTTATAGCGGGGGAGCAGTACTTC
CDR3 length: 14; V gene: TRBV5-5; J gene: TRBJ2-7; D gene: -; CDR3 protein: CARGKSEYSDEQYF; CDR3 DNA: TGTGCCAGGGGGAAGTCGGAGTACTCGGACGAGCAGTACTTC
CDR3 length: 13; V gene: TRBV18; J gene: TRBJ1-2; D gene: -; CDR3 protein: CASSPGSDYGYTF; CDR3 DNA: TGTGCCAGCTCACCAGGGTCTGACTATGGCTACACCTTC
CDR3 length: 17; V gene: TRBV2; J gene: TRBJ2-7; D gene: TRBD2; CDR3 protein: CASSEAPGLAGAYEQYF; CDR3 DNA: TGTGCCAGCAGTGAAGCGCCCGGACTAGCGGGGGCCTACGAGCAGTACTTC
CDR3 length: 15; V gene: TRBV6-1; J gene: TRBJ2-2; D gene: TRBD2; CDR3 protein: CASSWTSGSTGELFF; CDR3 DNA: TGTGCCAGCAGTTGGACTAGCGGGAGCACCGGGGAGCTGTTTTTT
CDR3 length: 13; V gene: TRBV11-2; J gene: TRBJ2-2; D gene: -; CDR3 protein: CASSLEYAGELFF; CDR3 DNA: TGTGCCAGCAGCTTAGAATATGCCGGGGAGCTGTTTTTT
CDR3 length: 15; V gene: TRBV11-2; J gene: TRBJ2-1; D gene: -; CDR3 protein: CASSLPKTRNNEQFF; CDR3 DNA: TGTGCCAGCAGCCTCCCCAAGACAAGAAACAATGAGCAGTTCTTC
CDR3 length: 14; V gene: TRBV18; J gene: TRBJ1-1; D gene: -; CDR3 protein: CASSPQSSDTEAFF; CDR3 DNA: TGTGCCAGCTCACCGCAGAGTAGCGACACTGAAGCTTTCTTT
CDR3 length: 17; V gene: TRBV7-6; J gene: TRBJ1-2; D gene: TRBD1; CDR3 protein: CASSSRGGQGANYGYTF; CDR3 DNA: TGTGCCAGCAGCTCCCGAGGTGGACAGGGTGCTAACTATGGCTACACCTTC
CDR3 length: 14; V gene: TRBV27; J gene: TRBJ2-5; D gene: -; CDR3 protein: CASSLMRGPETQYF; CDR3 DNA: TGTGCCAGCAGTTTAATGAGGGGTCCAGAGACCCAGTACTTC
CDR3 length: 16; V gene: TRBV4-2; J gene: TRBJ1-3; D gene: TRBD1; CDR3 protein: CASSRSQGQGGNTIYF; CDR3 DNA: TGTGCCAGCAGCCGATCACAGGGACAGGGAGGAAACACCATATATTTT
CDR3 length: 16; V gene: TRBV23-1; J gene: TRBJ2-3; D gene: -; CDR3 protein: CASSQTFVRGTDTQYF; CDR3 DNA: TGCGCCAGCAGTCAAACCTTCGTGAGGGGCACAGATACGCAGTATTTT